The clone carrying this TCR beta chain was found once. Measured with immunoSEQ multiplex PCR; TCRdb has only the in-frame clones, and not every one. The sample lists some 180,000 clones, roughly 85% seen once, with under 8% in the top ten. Germline values: CDR1 SGHTA, CDR2 FQGNSA. V lost 3 bases and J lost 0; bases outside the gene matches: 5. The CDR3 extends over 19 amino acids. The data originate from a study of blood T cell repertoires in COVID-19. The chain recombines TRBV7-2 with TRBJ2-1; 16 nucleotides agree with TRBD2. The sequencing sample was made of PBMCs or T cells enriched from blood (not recorded which). This clonotype originated in a man aged 35 to 55 who had recovered from COVID-19. CDR3 in amino acids: CASSFGTSGRGLSYNEQFF. DNA of the CDR3: TGTGCCAGCAGCTTTGGGACTAGCGGGAGGGGCCTCTCCTACAATGAGCAGTTCTTC.